This T cell receptor beta chain is from a study of CD8 T cells in ankylosing spondylitis (dated by TCRdb to about 2017). The study in broad terms: The study profiled T cell receptor beta repertoires in healthy donors and ankylosing spondylitis patients to find disease-linked TCR variants. The full study cohort was made up of roughly 25 ankylosing spondylitis patients and over 90 healthy donors. Samples of peripheral blood were taken, and for ankylosing spondylitis patients, synovial fluid was collected as well. Overall results and qualifications from the work: According to the report, matched synovial fluid samples from ankylosing spondylitis patients were significantly enriched for the disease-linked clones. Some of the motif variants had been reported before in the synovial fluid and blood of reactive arthritis patients, a finding that suggests common disease-initiation mechanisms. The disease-linked clones had a CD8+ phenotype and were found at relatively low frequencies in peripheral blood. Blood from ankylosing spondylitis patients appeared to be characterized by a TCR beta motif made up of seven or eight highly homologous amino acid variants.

Worth noting for this clonotype: Its antigen specificity is not known. Base qualities were left out, and no much larger clone turns up one base away.

Sequencing took place on an Illumina HiSeq 2500. Quantitative 5'-RACE with molecular barcodes was used to prepare TCR beta libraries. As for how the authors treated the data: To identify disease-linked TCR variants, a new computational method was used, one built on a probabilistic model of VDJ rearrangement. The public reads were run again by TCRdb, first through fastp at Q25 and then through MiXCR, and only productive beta chains were kept. Rows with one shared CDR3 protein collapse into an entry with the most common genes and DNA. The V and J calls come from TCRdb's annotation, not from the publication. Here the sample has 150,000 to 200,000 distinct CDR3 sequences; around 19% occur a single time. Clones ranked in the top ten supply about 8.3% of the sample. The germline V gene encodes CDR1 SGHVS and CDR2 FQNEAQ. V was cut back by 5 bases and J by 13 bases, leaving a gap of 18 bases between them. Its CDR3 holds 13 amino acids, cysteine through phenylalanine. Just the 39-base CDR3 DNA is kept, in frame starting at base 1.

Input material: blood, either unsorted or a sorted T cell fraction (not recorded which). The chain links TRBV7-8 with TRBJ2-1; tentative D gene TRBD2, with 6 bases matching. The sequence was collected from a male donor with ankylosing spondylitis or in good health (not recorded which). For the CDR3, the sequence is CASSRDRSSVQFF. The bases read TGTGCCAGCAGCCGCGATCGCTCTAGCGTCCAGTTCTTC.